Listed below are T cell receptor beta chains from one sample, sequenced in a study of shared clonotypes between healthy human individuals. Clones were read by immunoSEQ multiplex PCR, and TCRdb kept only the in-frame ones, dropping some. This table has 2.5 million or so clones, around nine tenths appearing once. The specimen was naive CD4+ T cells sorted from blood. These receptors were collected from a man younger than 35 in good health. CDR3s include the opening cysteine and the closing phenylalanine or tryptophan. A D gene is named only where the DNA matches it firmly. Clone sizes are given selectively: once, few, many, or a class where the clone is expanded.

d_call,j_call,clone_size,v_call,cdr3_aa,cdr3_nt
NA,TRBJ1-1,NA,TRBV11-3,CASSRRGTEAFF,TGTGCCAGCAGCCGCCGGGGGACTGAAGCTTTCTTT
NA,TRBJ1-2,NA,TRBV9,CASSSKDGGPRDGYTF,TGTGCCAGCAGTTCCAAGGACGGGGGGCCAAGAGATGGCTACACCTTC
NA,TRBJ2-5,NA,TRBV7-3,CASSRGTQETQYF,TGTGCCAGCAGCAGGGGGACTCAAGAGACCCAGTACTTC
TRBD1,TRBJ2-2,NA,TRBV19,CASLNKGQGATGELFF,TGTGCCAGTCTTAATAAGGGACAGGGGGCCACCGGGGAGCTGTTTTTT
NA,TRBJ2-3,NA,TRBV7-2,CASSDWGGVPTDTQYF,TGTGCCAGCAGCGATTGGGGGGGCGTTCCCACAGATACGCAGTATTTT
NA,TRBJ2-7,once,TRBV19,CASSIDLLTGARYEQYF,TGTGCCAGTAGTATAGATCTTCTTACGGGAGCCCGCTACGAGCAGTACTTC
NA,TRBJ1-5,NA,TRBV10-3,CAISESRESNQPQHF,TGTGCCATCAGTGAGTCCAGGGAAAGCAATCAGCCCCAGCATTTT
NA,TRBJ1-6,few,TRBV5-5,CASSLMGDSPLHF,TGTGCCAGCAGCTTAATGGGTGATTCACCCCTCCACTTT
NA,TRBJ1-1,NA,TRBV18,CASSGAGDTEAFF,TGTGCCAGCTCGGGGGCAGGGGACACTGAAGCTTTCTTT
NA,TRBJ2-1,NA,TRBV19,CASSSARGQFF,TGTGCCAGTAGTAGTGCGAGAGGGCAGTTCTTC
NA,TRBJ2-2,NA,TRBV6-1,CASSVILGGANTGELFF,TGTGCCAGCAGTGTCATTCTGGGGGGCGCGAACACCGGGGAGCTGTTTTTT
NA,TRBJ1-3,NA,TRBV5-5,CASSLVPVSSGNTIYF,TGTGCCAGCAGCTTGGTACCCGTGAGCTCTGGAAACACCATATATTTT
NA,TRBJ2-5,once,TRBV4-3,CASSQDGLASGTQYF,TGCGCCAGCAGCCAAGACGGCCTAGCTTCGGGGACCCAGTACTTC
NA,TRBJ2-7,NA,TRBV7-9,CASSSWGDEQYF,TGTGCCAGCAGCTCTTGGGGGGACGAGCAGTACTTC
NA,TRBJ1-2,once,TRBV7-2,CASSSFPGPQYYGYTF,TGTGCCAGCAGCTCATTCCCGGGACCGCAATACTATGGCTACACCTTC